This is a list of T cell receptor beta chains from one sample in a study of T cells after yellow fever vaccination. MiXCR, run by TCRdb on the 5' RACE reads, gives a single entry per CDR3 protein. Among roughly 120,000 distinct CDR3 sequences listed, around 8% were seen once. The sample in question was CD8+ T cells sorted from PBMCs, obtained 45 days after the yellow fever booster vaccination. These receptors were collected from a man aged 30 to 39 who received the YFV17D yellow fever vaccine. The CDR3 runs from the conserved cysteine through the conserved F or W. The order of the fields is D gene, J gene, V gene, clone size, CDR3 protein, CDR3 DNA. D genes are given only for firm matches. Size is omitted from some rows. Given values are once, few, many or a class for expanded clones.

D gene: .; J gene: TRBJ2-7; V gene: TRBV15; clone size: .; CDR3 protein: CATSRGVGWNEQYF; CDR3 DNA: TGTGCCACCAGCAGAGGGGTGGGTTGGAACGAGCAGTACTTC
D gene: TRBD1; J gene: TRBJ2-7; V gene: TRBV28; clone size: many; CDR3 protein: CASSSGTGAFSYEQYF; CDR3 DNA: TGTGCCAGCAGTTCCGGGACAGGAGCTTTCTCCTACGAGCAGTACTTC
D gene: TRBD1; J gene: TRBJ2-7; V gene: TRBV7-9; clone size: many; CDR3 protein: CASSFRTGNSYEQYF; CDR3 DNA: TGTGCCAGCAGCTTTCGGACAGGGAATTCCTACGAGCAGTACTTC
D gene: TRBD1; J gene: TRBJ2-7; V gene: TRBV10-3; clone size: many; CDR3 protein: CAVQAQGYYEQYF; CDR3 DNA: TGTGCCGTCCAGGCACAGGGGTACTACGAGCAGTACTTC
D gene: .; J gene: TRBJ2-6; V gene: TRBV11-2; clone size: few; CDR3 protein: CASSFAPGSGANVLTF; CDR3 DNA: TGTGCCAGCAGCTTCGCCCCTGGCTCTGGGGCCAACGTCCTGACTTTC
D gene: TRBD1; J gene: TRBJ2-7; V gene: TRBV28; clone size: many; CDR3 protein: CASSVGQGAYEQYF; CDR3 DNA: TGTGCCAGCAGTGTGGGACAGGGTGCGTACGAGCAGTACTTC
D gene: TRBD2; J gene: TRBJ2-5; V gene: TRBV7-2; clone size: .; CDR3 protein: CASSLGLAGAPETQYF; CDR3 DNA: TGTGCCAGCAGCTTAGGACTAGCGGGAGCCCCGGAGACCCAGTACTTC
D gene: .; J gene: TRBJ2-7; V gene: TRBV5-1; clone size: many; CDR3 protein: CASSAWVEDEQYF; CDR3 DNA: TGCGCCAGCAGCGCCTGGGTTGAGGACGAGCAGTACTTC
D gene: .; J gene: TRBJ2-2; V gene: TRBV4-2; clone size: few; CDR3 protein: CASSQDEQGIGTGELFF; CDR3 DNA: TGTGCCAGCAGCCAAGACGAACAGGGAATAGGTACCGGGGAGCTGTTTTTT
D gene: .; J gene: TRBJ2-1; V gene: TRBV6-1; clone size: many; CDR3 protein: CASRQEENEQFF; CDR3 DNA: TGTGCCAGCAGACAGGAGGAGAATGAGCAGTTCTTC
D gene: TRBD1; J gene: TRBJ2-7; V gene: TRBV10-2; clone size: many; CDR3 protein: CAILDRGRREQYF; CDR3 DNA: TGCGCCATCTTGGACAGGGGGAGAAGAGAGCAGTACTTC
D gene: .; J gene: TRBJ2-1; V gene: TRBV7-8; clone size: many; CDR3 protein: CASSLENRINEQFF; CDR3 DNA: TGTGCCAGCAGCTTAGAGAACAGGATAAATGAGCAGTTCTTC
D gene: .; J gene: TRBJ2-7; V gene: TRBV30; clone size: many; CDR3 protein: CAWSVDRNSYEQYF; CDR3 DNA: TGTGCCTGGAGTGTAGACAGGAACTCCTACGAGCAGTACTTC
D gene: .; J gene: TRBJ2-5; V gene: TRBV15; clone size: many; CDR3 protein: CATSSRIMETQYF; CDR3 DNA: TGTGCCACCAGCAGCAGAATCATGGAGACCCAGTACTTC
D gene: TRBD1; J gene: TRBJ1-2; V gene: TRBV20-1; clone size: few; CDR3 protein: CSAKPGGSYGYTF; CDR3 DNA: TGCAGTGCAAAACCAGGGGGCTCCTATGGCTACACCTTC
D gene: .; J gene: TRBJ2-1; V gene: TRBV7-8; clone size: many; CDR3 protein: CASSPERGMEFF; CDR3 DNA: TGTGCCAGCAGCCCCGAACGCGGGATGGAATTCTTC
D gene: TRBD2; J gene: TRBJ2-7; V gene: TRBV7-8; clone size: many; CDR3 protein: CAISLAGLAGNYEQYF; CDR3 DNA: TGTGCCATCAGCTTAGCGGGGCTAGCGGGAAATTACGAGCAGTACTTC
D gene: TRBD1; J gene: TRBJ2-3; V gene: TRBV24-1; clone size: few; CDR3 protein: CATSAQGERTQYF; CDR3 DNA: TGTGCCACCTCCGCGCAGGGGGAAAGGACGCAGTATTTT
D gene: TRBD2; J gene: TRBJ2-7; V gene: TRBV28; clone size: few; CDR3 protein: CASSELAGVKTYEQYF; CDR3 DNA: TGTGCCAGCAGCGAACTAGCGGGAGTAAAGACCTACGAGCAGTACTTC
D gene: .; J gene: TRBJ1-5; V gene: TRBV5-1; clone size: few; CDR3 protein: CASSSGGMGQPQHF; CDR3 DNA: TGCGCCAGCAGCTCCGGAGGGATGGGTCAGCCCCAGCATTTT
D gene: .; J gene: TRBJ2-1; V gene: TRBV12-3/TRBV12-4; clone size: many; CDR3 protein: CASSRHGGPVYNEQFF; CDR3 DNA: TGTGCCAGCAGCAGGCACGGAGGGCCAGTTTACAATGAGCAGTTCTTC
D gene: TRBD2; J gene: TRBJ2-7; V gene: TRBV4-2; clone size: many; CDR3 protein: CASSQTSGSGSYEQYF; CDR3 DNA: TGTGCCAGCAGCCAAACTAGCGGGAGTGGCTCCTACGAGCAGTACTTC